This T cell receptor (beta chain) is drawn from a study of brain T cells in children with intractable seizures. This clone was observed once. Antigen: not known. Surgery cases with the highest brain T cell transcript signatures were chosen for sequencing. At least one anti-epileptic drug was given before surgery. Germline lookup yields CDR1 SNHLY and CDR2 FYNNEI. CDR3 size: 12 residues. Unmatched junction bases numbered 6, after V lost 6 bases and J lost 8 bases. Findings and limits, study-wide: Clones missing pre-surgery may reflect undersampling of that blood sample. Only CDR3 sequence similarity suggested viral specificity, without known HCMV serostatus.

Measured with immunoSEQ multiplex PCR; TCRdb has only the in-frame clones, and not every one. The sample holds around 100,000 clones, 85% to 95% seen once. The material was peripheral blood, obtained at surgery. V is TRBV2 and J is TRBJ2-7, with 8 bases aligning to TRBD1. The origin of this receptor is a boy younger than two with hemimegalencephaly and intractable seizures. The CDR3 DNA follows: TGTGCCAGCAGGATGACAGGGGAGAAGCAGTACTTC. Translation gives CASRMTGEKQYF.